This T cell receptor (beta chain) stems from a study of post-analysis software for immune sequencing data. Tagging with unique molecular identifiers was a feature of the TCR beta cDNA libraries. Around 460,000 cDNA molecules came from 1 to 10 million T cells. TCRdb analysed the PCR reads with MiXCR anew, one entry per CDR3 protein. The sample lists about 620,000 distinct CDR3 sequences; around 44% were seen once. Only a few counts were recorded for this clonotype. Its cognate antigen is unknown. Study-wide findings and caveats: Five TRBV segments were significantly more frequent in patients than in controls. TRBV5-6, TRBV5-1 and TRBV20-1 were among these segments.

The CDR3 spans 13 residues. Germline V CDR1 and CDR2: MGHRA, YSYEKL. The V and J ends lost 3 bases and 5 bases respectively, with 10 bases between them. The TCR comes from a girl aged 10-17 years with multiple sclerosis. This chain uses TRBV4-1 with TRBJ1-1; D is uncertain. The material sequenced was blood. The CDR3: CASSQIGETEAFF. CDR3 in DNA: TGCGCCAGCAGCCAGATCGGAGAGACTGAAGCTTTCTTT.